The clone carrying this T cell receptor beta chain was counted a few times. The target antigen is unknown. The sample belongs to a study of T cells in Graves' hyperthyroidism and ophthalmopathy. About the research overall: The blood sample was taken at first diagnosis, before treatment began.

Study findings and constraints: Through a model of 13 V-J features, ophthalmopathy was separated from stable hyperthyroidism. The majority of expanded thyroid clonotypes above 0.001 also appeared in blood.

Germline values: CDR1 SGHAT, CDR2 FQNNGV. V lost 4 bases, J lost 5 bases, and 9 bases stayed unmatched. CDR3 length equals 16 residues. Amplification of TCR beta CDR3 regions was performed using RNA transcripts as template. HTBI primers were used for first-round RT-PCR of the TCR CDR3. TCRdb called the multiplex PCR reads again in MiXCR, with one record for every CDR3 protein. This table has approximately 720,000 distinct CDR3 sequences, around 20% appearing once. The chain couples TRBV11-2 to TRBJ1-4; TRBD1 aligns across 8 bases. The receptor's source is a woman aged 50 to 60 with Graves' hyperthyroidism that later progressed to Graves' ophthalmopathy. Sequences were obtained from blood. The CDR3 DNA follows: TGTGCCAGCAGCTCGTCAGGGACAGGCGAGAATGAAAAACTGTTTTTT. Residues: CASSSSGTGENEKLFF.